This TCR beta chain was observed in a study of blood T cell repertoires in COVID-19. Across the study: Whether acute or convalescent, the COVID-19 samples came from the United States, Italy and Spain. From T cells, B-cell-depleted T cells, or PBMCs came the material, which was cDNA or gDNA.

Between the trimmed V and J ends, which lost 2 bases and 9 bases, there was a span of 20 bases. The CDR3 loop spans 15 amino acids. The germline CDR1 and CDR2 sequences are SGHRS and YFSETQ. In the original processing: The authors estimated nucleated cell counts from reference gene primer amplification. Profiled with immunoSEQ multiplex PCR; TCRdb holds only in-frame clones, not every one. That table furnishes V, J and clone size, whereas the DNA furnished D and trimming. The sample holds about 260,000 clones, roughly 79% seen once. This rearrangement joins TRBV5-1 to TRBJ2-5, with unresolved D. Specimen: peripheral blood. The origin of this receptor is a woman of 80 years or more with acute or convalescent COVID-19. Written as DNA, the CDR3 is TGCGCCAGCAGCTTAGCGACCACCGGTTCTGAGTCCCAGTACTTC. Amino acid sequence: CASSLATTGSESQYF.